This T cell receptor beta chain was captured by sequencing in a study of blood T cell repertoires in COVID-19 (dated by TCRdb to about 2020). About the full investigation: The collaborator samples originated in the United States, Italy and Spain and spanned the acute and convalescent phases of COVID-19. A freely available public database, intended as a resource for researchers studying the immune response to SARS-CoV-2, is where the repertoires were released. The material from the prospective study consisted of cDNA or gDNA derived from T cells, B-cell-depleted T cells, or PBMCs. A de-identified subject ID, COVID-19 status, age in years and sex were almost always included in the sample metadata. Samples were obtained from the ongoing ImmuneRACE study (first 160 participants) and from over 1,000 subjects provided by 6 global collaborators. Subjects who had been exposed to COVID-19, were actively infected with it, or had recovered from it provided the deeply sampled blood TCRbeta repertoires that made up the dataset. Where HLA class I and class II types were available, the types were taken from metadata supplied by the sample provider, not from assay-based typing. General findings and caveats noted by the study authors: How much clinical and demographic metadata was included differed by source and by participant, and the metadata was provided uncurated.

Samples from volunteer blood donors who had recovered from COVID-19 were contributed by a second Seattle source. The collaborating institutions used their own protocols to collect whole blood in K2EDTA tubes. For TCRbeta analysis, collaborators shipped samples as frozen whole blood, isolated PBMCs, or DNA extracted from either of those sample types. V loses 4 bases, J loses 0 bases, and the germline ends lie 8 bases apart. The cysteine opens and the phenylalanine closes a CDR3 of 14 amino acids. The entry retains the CDR3 DNA only, 42 bases that are in frame from base 1. CDR1 is given as SGDLS and CDR2 as YYNGEE, both from the germline V gene. TCRbeta CDR3 regions were amplified from genomic DNA by means of the immunoSEQ Assay, a bias-controlled multiplex PCR. On the authors' methods: The number of nucleated cells in each sample was estimated from the amplification of reference gene primers within the assay. To quantify the absolute abundance of each unique TCRbeta CDR3 rearrangement, sequence reads were collapsed and filtered. For each sample, productive Simpson clonality was calculated by taking the square root of Simpson's diversity index across productive rearrangements. TCRdb retrieved this table from immuneACCESS and kept in-frame rearrangements only. Not all clones are present; in checked studies, unresolved V genes account for under half, and no reason is known for the remainder. The V and J calls and the clone size are those of that table, but D and trimming were determined from the DNA. Across this sample there are 200,000 or so clones, with over 75% seen only once. The ten largest account for 6.2% of the sample.

A remark on this clone: Its antigen target is currently unknown. Base-call qualities are not available, and no considerably larger clone is one nucleotide away.

This clonotype was sampled from a woman in her thirties or forties who had recovered from COVID-19. Recombination linked TRBV9 to TRBJ2-1; TRBD1 is a possible D gene, resting on 6 matching bases. The sample was peripheral blood. The sequenced DNA is TGTGCCAGCAGCCAGGGGAGCTCCTACAATGAGCAGTTCTTC. It is translated as CASSQGSSYNEQFF.